This is a list of T cell receptor beta chains from one sample in a study of beta chain features in type 1 diabetes. Sequencing used immunoSEQ multiplex PCR; TCRdb keeps in-frame clones, though not all of them. This sample has hundreds of thousands of clones, with 14% found just once. Material: central memory CD4+ T cells from blood. The receptors stem from a man aged 25-45 years in good health. Both conserved end residues are part of each CDR3. A D gene is named only where the DNA matches it firmly. For some rows the clone size is stated as once, few or many, or as a class when expanded; others skip it.

j_call d_call v_call clone_size cdr3_nt cdr3_aa
TRBJ2-3 NA TRBV7-2 many TGTGCCAGCAGCGCCCGGTCGGGAGGGGGCGCGGATACGCAGTATTTT CASSARSGGGADTQYF
TRBJ2-5 NA TRBV5-4 NA TGTGCCAGCAGCTTACAGCGGACCCAGTACTTC CASSLQRTQYF
TRBJ2-3 NA TRBV5-1 NA TGCGCCAGCAGTCGAGCGGAAAGCACAGATACGCAGTATTTT CASSRAESTDTQYF
TRBJ1-2 NA TRBV6-1 NA TGTGCCAGCAATCACGGAAACTATGGCTACACCTTC CASNHGNYGYTF
TRBJ1-1 NA TRBV6-6 NA TGTGCCAGTCGCCCCCCAGGACGGGACACTGAAGCTTTCTTT CASRPPGRDTEAFF
TRBJ2-7 NA TRBV6-1 NA TGTGCCAGTAACTCCTACGAGCAGTACTTC CASNSYEQYF
TRBJ2-1 NA TRBV10-3 many TGTGCCATCAGTGAATCTGTTTCGCAGTTCTTC CAISESVSQFF
TRBJ2-6 NA TRBV7-2 NA TGTGCCAGCAGCTTAGGTCCAGGGGCAGGGTCTGGGGCCAACGTCCTGACTTTC CASSLGPGAGSGANVLTF
TRBJ2-3 TRBD2 TRBV6-1 many TGTGCCAGCAGCCCGGGGGGGATAAGCACAGATACGCAGTATTTT CASSPGGISTDTQYF
TRBJ2-1 TRBD2 TRBV6-6 few TGTGCCAGCAGTCGGACTAGCGGGGGGGCCTCTGAGCAGTTCTTC CASSRTSGGASEQFF
TRBJ2-1 TRBD2 TRBV5-1 NA TGCGCCAGCAGCCCGGGACTAGCGGGACCCACTGAGCAGTTCTTC CASSPGLAGPTEQFF
TRBJ1-1 NA TRBV11-2 NA TGTGCCAGCAGCTTAGGCCCTCAGGCGACAGAAGCTTTCTTT CASSLGPQATEAFF
TRBJ1-5 NA TRBV18 NA TGTGCCAGCTCACCAACAGGGTACAATCAGCCCCAGCATTTT CASSPTGYNQPQHF
TRBJ2-1 TRBD2 TRBV4-3 few TGCGCCAGCAGCCAAGCACGCGGGAGGGTAGATGAGCAGTTCTTC CASSQARGRVDEQFF
TRBJ1-2 NA TRBV6-6 NA TGTGCCAGCAGTGTGGACAACTATGGCTACACCTTC CASSVDNYGYTF
TRBJ1-2 NA TRBV4-2 NA TGTGCCAGCAGCCCCGAGAGGGGGAAGGGCTACACCTTC CASSPERGKGYTF
TRBJ2-7 NA TRBV7-6 NA TGTGCCAGCAGCTTATCGGGGAACTCCTACGAGCAGTACTTC CASSLSGNSYEQYF
TRBJ2-5 NA TRBV6-5 few TGTGCCAGCAAGGGAGAGGAGACCCAGTACTTC CASKGEETQYF
TRBJ2-7 TRBD1 TRBV6-1 NA TGTGCCAGCAGTTTAGGGACAGGCGGCGAGCAGTACTTC CASSLGTGGEQYF
TRBJ1-5 TRBD1 TRBV30 few TGTGCCTGGTCCCAGGGGGCGATGGGCAATCAGCCCCAGCATTTT CAWSQGAMGNQPQHF
TRBJ1-1 NA TRBV5-1 NA TGCGCCAGCAGCTTGGCCCCGGGCACTGAAGCTTTCTTT CASSLAPGTEAFF
TRBJ2-3 TRBD2 TRBV18 NA TGTGCCAGCTCACCACGGACCTTAGCGGGGAGCCGCGTTAATACGCAGTATTTT CASSPRTLAGSRVNTQYF
TRBJ2-1 NA TRBV21-1 few TGTGCCAGCAGCGGAACCGGGACTAGCGCCCACAATGAGCAGTTCTTC CASSGTGTSAHNEQFF
TRBJ2-3 NA TRBV5-1 NA TGCGCCAGCAGCTTGGGGCAGTTAGACACAGATACGCAGTATTTT CASSLGQLDTDTQYF
TRBJ1-5 NA TRBV7-2 few TGTGCCAGCAGCACCCAGGGGAATAGCAATCAGCCCCAGCATTTT CASSTQGNSNQPQHF
TRBJ2-3 NA TRBV29-1 NA TGCAGCGTGGGCACAGATACGCAGTATTTT CSVGTDTQYF
TRBJ2-7 NA TRBV11-2 NA TGTGCCAGCAGCTTAGATAGGGCTTACGAGCAGTACTTC CASSLDRAYEQYF
TRBJ2-3 TRBD1 TRBV4-3 NA TGCGCCAGCAGCCAGGAGACAGGGATCAATACGCAGTATTTT CASSQETGINTQYF
TRBJ2-3 NA TRBV4-3 once TGCGCCAGCAGCCCTAGGGCGTACTCCACAGATACGCAGTATTTT CASSPRAYSTDTQYF
TRBJ2-1 TRBD2 TRBV7-8 NA TGTGCCAGCAGCCCATCAGGAACTAGCGGGGGGCACAATGAGCAGTTCTTC CASSPSGTSGGHNEQFF
TRBJ1-5 NA TRBV11-2 NA TGTGCCAGCAGTCAGGGGTTCAATCAGCCCCAGCATTTT CASSQGFNQPQHF
TRBJ2-1 TRBD2 TRBV30 NA TGTGCCTGGAGTGGGGGACTAGCTGTTGGTGAGCAGTTCTTC CAWSGGLAVGEQFF
TRBJ1-5 TRBD1 TRBV19 NA TGTGCCAGTAGTATAGAAGGGGGCCGCAATCAGCCCCAGCATTTT CASSIEGGRNQPQHF
TRBJ2-7 TRBD1 TRBV5-1 NA TGCGCCAGCAGCTTGCCTTCGGGACAGTCATACGAAACCTACGAGCAGTACTTC CASSLPSGQSYETYEQYF
TRBJ1-5 NA TRBV6-1 few TGTGCCAGTAATCTTAGCAATCAGCCCCAGCATTTT CASNLSNQPQHF
TRBJ1-1 TRBD1 TRBV10-2 few TGCGCCAGCAGATCGCGACAGGGGGGCCCTGAAGCTTTCTTT CASRSRQGGPEAFF
TRBJ2-3 NA TRBV18 few TGTGCCAGCTCATTAGGACCTTCCACAGATACGCAGTATTTT CASSLGPSTDTQYF
TRBJ2-1 TRBD2 TRBV5-1 few TGCGCCAGCAGCCCGACTAGCGGGTACAATGAGCAGTTCTTC CASSPTSGYNEQFF
TRBJ1-2 NA TRBV7-9 many TGTGCCAGCAGCTTAGGGTCCACGGGCCGACTCTATGGCTACACCTTC CASSLGSTGRLYGYTF
TRBJ2-5 NA TRBV6-6 few TGTGCCAGCCGCTCTGGTAGCCAAGAGACCCAGTACTTC CASRSGSQETQYF
TRBJ2-4 NA TRBV20-1 NA TGCAGTGCAGTCCCCAAAAACATTCAGTACTTC CSAVPKNIQYF
TRBJ2-1 NA TRBV11-3 NA TGTGCCAGCAGCTTAGGCGGAGTTGAAAATGAGCAGTTCTTC CASSLGGVENEQFF
TRBJ2-2 NA TRBV5-6 NA TGTGCCAGCAGCTTGTTGACAGCCCGGACCGGGGAGCTGTTTTTT CASSLLTARTGELFF
TRBJ1-2 NA TRBV5-1 NA TGCGCCAGCAGCCCCGGTTCAGGGCGCAGTCGGAGCTACACCTTC CASSPGSGRSRSYTF
TRBJ2-5 NA TRBV5-6 NA TGTGCCAGCAGCTTGGATTTAAGTAAGACCCAGTACTTC CASSLDLSKTQYF
TRBJ1-5 NA TRBV16 NA TGTGCCAGCAGCCAATCAAGGGGCAATCAGCCCCAGCATTTT CASSQSRGNQPQHF
TRBJ2-1 TRBD2 TRBV6-6 NA TGTGCCAGCAGCCGAGGAGGACTAGCGGGAGGCAATGAGCAGTTCTTC CASSRGGLAGGNEQFF